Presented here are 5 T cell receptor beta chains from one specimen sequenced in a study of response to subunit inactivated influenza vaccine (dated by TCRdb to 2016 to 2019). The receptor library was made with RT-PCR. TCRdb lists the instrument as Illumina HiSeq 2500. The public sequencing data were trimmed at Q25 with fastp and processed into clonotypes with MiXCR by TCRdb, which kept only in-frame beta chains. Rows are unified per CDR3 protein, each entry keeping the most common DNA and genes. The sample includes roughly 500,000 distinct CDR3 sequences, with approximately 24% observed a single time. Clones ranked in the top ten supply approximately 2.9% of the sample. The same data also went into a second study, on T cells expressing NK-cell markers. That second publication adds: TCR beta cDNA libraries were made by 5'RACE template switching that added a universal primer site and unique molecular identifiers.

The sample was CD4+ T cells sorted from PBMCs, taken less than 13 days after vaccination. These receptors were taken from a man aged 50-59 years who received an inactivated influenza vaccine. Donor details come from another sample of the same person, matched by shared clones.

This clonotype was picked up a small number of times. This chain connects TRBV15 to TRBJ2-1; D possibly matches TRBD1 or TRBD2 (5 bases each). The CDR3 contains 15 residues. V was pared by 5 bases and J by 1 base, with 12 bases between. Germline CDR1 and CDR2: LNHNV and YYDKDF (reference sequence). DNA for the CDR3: TGTGCCACCAGCTGGGGACGGGGTTCCTACAATGAGCAGTTCTTC. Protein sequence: CATSWGRGSYNEQFF. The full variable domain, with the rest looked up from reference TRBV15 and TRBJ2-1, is DAMVIQNPRYQVTQFGKPVTLSCSQTLNHNVMYWYQQKSSQAPKLLFHYYDKDFNNEADTPDNFQSRRPNTSFCFLDIRSPGLGDTAMYLCATSWGRGSYNEQFFGPGTRLTVL.

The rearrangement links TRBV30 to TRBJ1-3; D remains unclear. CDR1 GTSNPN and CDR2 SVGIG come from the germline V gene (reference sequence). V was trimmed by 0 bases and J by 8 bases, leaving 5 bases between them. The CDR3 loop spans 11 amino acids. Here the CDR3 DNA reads TGTGCCTGGAGTGTACTTGACACCATATATTTT. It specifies CAWSVLDTIYF. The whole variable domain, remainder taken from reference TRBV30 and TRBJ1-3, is SQTIHQWPATLVQPVGSPLSLECTVEGTSNPNLYWYRQAAGRGLQLLFYSVGIGQISSEVPQNLSASRPQDRQFILSSKKLLLSDSGFYLCAWSVLDTIYFGEGSWLTVV.

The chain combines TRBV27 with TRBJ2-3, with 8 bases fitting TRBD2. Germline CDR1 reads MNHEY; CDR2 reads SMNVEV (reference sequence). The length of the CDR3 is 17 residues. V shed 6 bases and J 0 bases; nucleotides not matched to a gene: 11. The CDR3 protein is CASRLAVGPSSTDTQYF. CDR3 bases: TGTGCCAGCAGACTAGCGGTGGGGCCATCGAGCACAGATACGCAGTATTTT.

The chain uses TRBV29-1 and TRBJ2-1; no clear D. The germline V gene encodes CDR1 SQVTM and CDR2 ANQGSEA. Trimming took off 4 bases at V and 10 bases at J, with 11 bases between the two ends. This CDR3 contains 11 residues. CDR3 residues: CSVGRTGEQFF. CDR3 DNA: TGCAGCGTTGGAAGGACGGGCGAGCAGTTCTTC.

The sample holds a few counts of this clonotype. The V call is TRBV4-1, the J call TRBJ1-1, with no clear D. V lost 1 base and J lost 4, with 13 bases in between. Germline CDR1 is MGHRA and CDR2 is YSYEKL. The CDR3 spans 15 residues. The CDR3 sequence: CASSQVYGFGTEAFF. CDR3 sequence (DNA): TGCGCCAGCAGCCAAGTTTATGGGTTTGGCACTGAAGCTTTCTTT.